This T cell receptor beta chain appears in the sequencing data of a study of blood T cell repertoires in COVID-19. Whole-study context: Acute and convalescent COVID-19 samples came from the United States, Italy and Spain. T cells, B-cell-depleted T cells, or PBMCs supplied cDNA or gDNA.

V lost 0 bases, J lost 4 bases, and 9 bases lay in between. This CDR3 is 14 amino acids long. Methods used by the authors: Estimated nucleated cell counts came from reference gene primer amplification. The protocol was immunoSEQ multiplex PCR, while the TCRdb copy is restricted to in-frame clones and leaves out a portion. V and J calls and clone size are copied from that table; D and trimming were computed from the DNA. The sample includes roughly 280,000 clones, around 87% of them seen just once. This sequence originates from a woman between 45 and 65 years old who had recovered from COVID-19. The chain links TRBV23-1 to TRBJ1-2; D gene uncertain. TRBV23-1 is designated an ORF whose function remains uncertain. Sequencing used peripheral blood. CDR3 sequence: CASSQSGSCYGYTF. The DNA of the CDR3 is TGCGCCAGCAGTCAATCGGGCAGCTGCTATGGCTACACCTTC.